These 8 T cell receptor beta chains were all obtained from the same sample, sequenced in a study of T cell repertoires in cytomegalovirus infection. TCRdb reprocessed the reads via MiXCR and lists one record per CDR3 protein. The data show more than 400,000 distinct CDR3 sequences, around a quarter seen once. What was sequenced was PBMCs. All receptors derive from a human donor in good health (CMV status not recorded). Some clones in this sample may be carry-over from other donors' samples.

The CDR3 DNA reads TGCGCCAGCAGCCAAACACCGGGACAGGGGGCCACTGAAGCTTTCTTT. Protein sequence: CASSQTPGQGATEAFF. The chain joins TRBV4-1 to TRBJ1-1, with 12 bases identical to TRBD1. This CDR3 has 16 residues. After removal of 2 bases from V and 4 bases from J, the junction contained 5 bases not matched to a gene. The germline V gene encodes CDR1 MGHRA and CDR2 YSYEKL.

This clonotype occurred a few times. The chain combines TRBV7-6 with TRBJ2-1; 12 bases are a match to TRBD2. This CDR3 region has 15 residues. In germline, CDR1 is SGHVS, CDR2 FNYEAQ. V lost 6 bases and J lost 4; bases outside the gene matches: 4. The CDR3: CASRRTSGVYNEQFF. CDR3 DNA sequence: TGTGCCAGCAGACGGACTAGCGGGGTATACAATGAGCAGTTCTTC.

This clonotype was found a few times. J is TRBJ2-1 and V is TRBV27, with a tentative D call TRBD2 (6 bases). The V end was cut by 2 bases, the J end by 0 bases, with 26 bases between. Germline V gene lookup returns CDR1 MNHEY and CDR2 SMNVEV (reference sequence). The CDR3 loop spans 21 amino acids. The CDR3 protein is CASSLSVLASVRLSSYNEQFF. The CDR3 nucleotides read TGTGCCAGCAGTTTAAGTGTCCTAGCTAGCGTTCGCCTCAGCTCCTACAATGAGCAGTTCTTC.

The DNA for the CDR3 is TGTGCCAGCAGTTACTCCGCACTCGGCTACGAGCAGTACGTC. Amino acids: CASSYSALGYEQYV. The V and J genes are TRBV6-2 or TRBV6-3 and TRBJ2-7; unclear D gene. The germline CDR1 and CDR2 sequences are MNHEY and SVGEGT. Trimming removed 0 bases from V and 3 bases from J, with 9 bases in between. There are 14 residues in the CDR3.

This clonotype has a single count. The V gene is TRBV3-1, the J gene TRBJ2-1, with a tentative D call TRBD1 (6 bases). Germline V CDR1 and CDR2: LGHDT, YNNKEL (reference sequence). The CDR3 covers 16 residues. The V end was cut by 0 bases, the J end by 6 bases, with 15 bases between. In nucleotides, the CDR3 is TGTGCCAGCAGCCAAGATAGCCAGGGGTCCCGCAATGAGCAGTTCTTC. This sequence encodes CASSQDSQGSRNEQFF.

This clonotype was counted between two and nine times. CDR3 in DNA: TGCAGTGCTCCGTTAGGCGAGCAGTACTTC. It translates to CSAPLGEQYF. The chain recombines TRBV20-1 with TRBJ2-7; D remains ambiguous. CDR1 and CDR2 from the germline V gene are DFQATT and SNEGSKA (reference sequence). The V gene lost 5 bases and the J gene lost 6 bases, with 8 bases spanning the gap. CDR3 length: 10 residues.

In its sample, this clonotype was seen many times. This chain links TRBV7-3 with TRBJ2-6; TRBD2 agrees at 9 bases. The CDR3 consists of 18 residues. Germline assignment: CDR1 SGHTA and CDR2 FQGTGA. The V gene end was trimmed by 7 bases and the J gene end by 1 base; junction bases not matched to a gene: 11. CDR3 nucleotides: TGTGCCAGCAAGATGGGCGGGAGGGTAATTTCTGGGGCCAACGTCCTGACTTTC. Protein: CASKMGGRVISGANVLTF. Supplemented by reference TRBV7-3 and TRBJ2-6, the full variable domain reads GAGVSQTPSNKVTEKGKYVELRCDPISGHTALYWYRQSLGQGPEFLIYFQGTGAADDSGLPNDRFFAVRPEGSVSTLKIQRTERGDSAVYLCASKMGGRVISGANVLTFGAGSRLTVL.

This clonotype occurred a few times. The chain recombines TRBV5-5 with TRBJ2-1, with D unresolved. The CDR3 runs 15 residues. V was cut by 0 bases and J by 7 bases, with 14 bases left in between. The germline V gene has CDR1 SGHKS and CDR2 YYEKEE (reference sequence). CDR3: CASSLALGLTNEQFF. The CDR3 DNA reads TGTGCCAGCAGCTTGGCCCTAGGGCTTACGAATGAGCAGTTCTTC.